This T cell receptor beta chain is from a study of T cells after yellow fever vaccination. This clonotype was seen a few times. This CDR3 is built from 15 residues. With V trimmed by 6 bases and J by 5 bases, 11 bases remained unmatched. Germline CDR1 and CDR2: DFQATT and SNEGSKA (reference sequence). TCRdb called the 5' RACE reads again in MiXCR, with one record for every CDR3 protein. The sample has around 230,000 distinct CDR3 sequences; roughly 6.8% are singletons. The sequencing used CD4+ T cells sorted from PBMCs, collected on the day of the yellow fever booster vaccination. The receptor was isolated from a man under 40 who received the YFV17D yellow fever vaccine. V usage is TRBV20-1 and J usage is TRBJ2-2; 8 nucleotides align to TRBD2. CDR3 sequence reads: CSAPRTSQGTGELFF. CDR3 DNA: TGCAGTGCACCTCGGACTAGCCAAGGAACCGGGGAGCTGTTTTTT.